Here is one T cell receptor beta chain with its context. This clonotype has a handful of counts. The specificity of this receptor is unknown. At one of its ends the junction is not consistent with the germline gene, which may arise from a read error. The data derive from a study of regulatory T cells in long-lasting Graves disease (dated by TCRdb to the early 2020s). For the wider study: Persistent Graves' disease was defined as persistently positive TSH receptor autoantibodies together with antithyroid drug treatment for over 5 years. The study was conducted in China and was registered as a clinical trial. On average, persistent Graves' disease patients in the clinical cohort had been on antithyroid drugs for about 9.3 years. A total of around 33 samples were covered by TCR sequencing, comprising around 13 persistent and some 20 newly diagnosed Graves' disease patients. This study used TCR sequencing and RNA sequencing of peripheral blood to compare persistent Graves' disease patients against newly diagnosed Graves' disease patients.

In the paper's terms, the time point label means: persistent/refractory GD, antithyroid drugs over 5 years with positive TRAb. RNA was extracted from PBMCs in TRIzol for both TCR sequencing and RNA sequencing. The diagnosis of Graves' disease was made according to American Thyroid Association guidelines. The patients came from an endocrinology department in Xi'an, China. From each patient, around 9 milliliters of peripheral blood was collected into an EDTA anticoagulant tube. PBMCs were isolated by Ficoll Paque Plus density gradient separation without further T cell sorting. An Agilent 2100 Bioanalyzer and agarose gel were used to check RNA quality, and a NanoDrop 2000 was used to measure RNA concentration. The CDR3 has 8 amino acids, counting the end cysteine and phenylalanine. Only the CDR3 portion is preserved as DNA: 24 bases, with reading frame beginning at the first base. CDR1 KGHSH and CDR2 LQKENI were looked up in the germline V gene.

Library preparation used multiplex PCR. The sample was run on an Illumina HiSeq 4000. iRepertoire HTBI primers and Arm-PCR amplification of CDR3 regions were used to construct TCR beta libraries. PCR products were gel purified before sequencing. The original methods were these. A total of 62 TRBV and more than twelve TRBJ segments were identified across samples and were used for gene usage analysis of CDR3 amino acid clonotypes. COPE and FqMerger were used to merge filtered high-quality paired reads into contigs. BLAST was used to align contigs to IMGT TRBV, TRBD and TRBJ reference genes, and CDR3 was defined according to IMGT. Clonotypes above 0.1% frequency were classified as highly expanded clones. Shannon entropy served as the measure of repertoire diversity, while the Gini coefficient captured V-J evenness. A clonotype found in more than one individual was treated as public. Clones were called with MiXCR by TCRdb after fastp trimmed the public reads at Q25, and only in-frame beta chains were retained. Here each entry gathers all rows of one CDR3 protein and keeps the most common genes and DNA. These V and J calls originate from TCRdb's pipeline instead of the authors' own analysis. This sample has a few hundred thousand distinct CDR3 sequences in its table, and 23% of those were observed once. About a quarter of the sample rests with the top ten.

Beyond this particular receptor, the publication reports: Sequencing and analysis were limited to the TCR beta chain. Patients with persistent disease shared more public clonotypes (over 2,500) than newly diagnosed patients did (nearly 1,000). Because the primary lesion, thyroid tissue, could not be accessed, the study looked at peripheral blood alone. Lower TCR Shannon entropy and fewer highly expanded clones were observed in persistent Graves' disease patients than in newly diagnosed patients, which suggested clonal expansion. As a limitation, the authors acknowledged that the small sample size may reduce accuracy. TRBV28, TRBJ1-2 and TRBJ2-5 were preferentially used in persistent disease, while TRBV20-1 and TRBJ2-1 were favored in newly diagnosed disease.

The receptor chain draws on TRBV18 and TRBJ1-2; no D gene can be assigned with confidence. The clonotype was recovered from a female donor with Graves disease. This specimen was peripheral blood mononuclear cells (PBMCs), taken when the disease was refractory, from a patient treated with antithyroid drugs. The CDR3 corresponds to CASSPAYF. DNA sequence: TGTGCCAGCTCACCGGCCTACTTC.